A selection of T cell receptor beta chains follows, all from one sample in a study of a mutant IDH1 vaccine in newly diagnosed glioma. Their recognized antigens are unknown. Assay: immunoSEQ multiplex PCR; the TCRdb copy retains only in-frame clones and omits some. The sample shows some 31,000 clones, approximately 80% of them seen only once. This specimen was PBMCs, taken from a glioma patient whose treatment included an IDH1 peptide vaccine. Receptor source: a woman aged 18-29 years with glioma. CDR3s include the opening cysteine and the closing phenylalanine or tryptophan. A D gene is named only where the DNA matches it firmly. Some rows mark clone size as missing; the rest say once, few, many or name a class of expanded clone.

CDR3: CASRTGTGYAGELFF
DNA: TGTGCCAGTAGGACCGGGACAGGGTACGCCGGGGAGCTGTTTTTT
size: -
J: TRBJ2-2
V: TRBV19
D: TRBD1

CDR3: CATSRALAGRYEQYF
DNA: TGTGCCACCAGCAGAGCCCTAGCGGGGCGCTACGAGCAGTACTTC
size: -
J: TRBJ2-7
V: TRBV15
D: TRBD2

CDR3: CASSQHIPRGVTSYNEQFF
DNA: TGCGCCAGCAGCCAACATATCCCCCGGGGGGTAACTAGCTACAATGAGCAGTTCTTC
size: -
J: TRBJ2-1
V: TRBV4-1
D: TRBD2

CDR3: CASRPGQANYGYTF
DNA: TGTGCCAGCAGGCCGGGACAAGCTAACTATGGCTACACCTTC
size: -
J: TRBJ1-2
V: TRBV6-1
D: -

CDR3: CASSEMSGANVLTF
DNA: TGTGCCAGCAGTGAAATGTCTGGGGCCAACGTCCTGACTTTC
size: -
J: TRBJ2-6
V: TRBV6-1
D: -

CDR3: CASSQVDGYEQYF
DNA: TGTGCCAGCAGCCAAGTGGACGGCTACGAGCAGTACTTC
size: -
J: TRBJ2-7
V: TRBV14
D: -

CDR3: CASNQRGSTEAFF
DNA: TGTGCCAGCAACCAAAGGGGCTCCACTGAAGCTTTCTTT
size: -
J: TRBJ1-1
V: TRBV7-2
D: -

CDR3: CAFLPRSSYNEQFF
DNA: TGTGCCTTCTTACCGCGGAGCTCCTACAATGAGCAGTTCTTC
size: once
J: TRBJ2-1
V: TRBV30
D: -

CDR3: CASSLAGVAGNTIYF
DNA: TGCGCCAGCAGCTTGGCAGGGGTTGCTGGAAACACCATATATTTT
size: -
J: TRBJ1-3
V: TRBV5-1
D: -

CDR3: CASSLDRGNYGYTF
DNA: TGTGCCAGCAGCTTGGATCGGGGGAACTATGGCTACACCTTC
size: -
J: TRBJ1-2
V: TRBV5-6
D: -

CDR3: CASSLRLTDSYYGYTF
DNA: TGTGCCAGCAGCTTAAGGCTAACGGACAGCTACTATGGCTACACCTTC
size: -
J: TRBJ1-2
V: TRBV7-2
D: -

CDR3: CASSPEDHEQYF
DNA: TGTGCCAGCAGCCCCGAAGATCACGAGCAGTACTTC
size: -
J: TRBJ2-7
V: TRBV6-6
D: -

CDR3: CASSSQGITEAFF
DNA: TGTGCCAGCAGCTCACAGGGTATTACTGAAGCTTTCTTT
size: -
J: TRBJ1-1
V: TRBV7-3
D: -

CDR3: CASSQAPGANVLTF
DNA: TGTGCCAGTAGTCAAGCTCCTGGGGCCAACGTCCTGACTTTC
size: -
J: TRBJ2-6
V: TRBV19
D: -

CDR3: CASSGMGGDTQYF
DNA: TGTGCCAGCAGCGGGATGGGGGGAGATACGCAGTATTTT
size: -
J: TRBJ2-3
V: TRBV7-9
D: -

CDR3: CASSDRTALYGYTF
DNA: TGTGCCAGCAGTGACCGGACAGCTCTCTATGGCTACACCTTC
size: -
J: TRBJ1-2
V: TRBV6-1
D: -

CDR3: CASSTNQGNEKLFF
DNA: TGTGCCAGCTCAACTAATCAGGGAAATGAAAAACTGTTTTTT
size: -
J: TRBJ1-4
V: TRBV18
D: -

CDR3: CASSRRRAFF
DNA: TGTGCCAGCAGCCGACGTCGAGCTTTCTTT
size: -
J: TRBJ1-1
V: TRBV28
D: -

CDR3: CASSYSRGLGPLHF
DNA: TGTGCCAGCAGCTACAGCAGGGGGCTAGGGCCCCTCCACTTT
size: -
J: TRBJ1-6
V: TRBV7-2
D: TRBD1

CDR3: CASSNPSRGLYEQYF
DNA: TGTGCCAGCAGTAACCCGAGCAGGGGGCTATACGAGCAGTACTTC
size: -
J: TRBJ2-7
V: TRBV5-6
D: TRBD1

CDR3: CATSSGRAGGEQFF
DNA: TGTGCCACCTCTAGCGGGAGGGCCGGCGGTGAGCAGTTCTTC
size: -
J: TRBJ2-1
V: TRBV19
D: TRBD2

CDR3: CASSVQGASYGYTF
DNA: TGTGCCAGCAGCGTACAGGGGGCGAGCTATGGCTACACCTTC
size: -
J: TRBJ1-2
V: TRBV28
D: TRBD1

CDR3: CASSPKGWENYGYTF
DNA: TGTGCCAGCAGCCCCAAAGGGTGGGAGAACTATGGCTACACCTTC
size: -
J: TRBJ1-2
V: TRBV9
D: -

CDR3: CASSEHAGTGNSPLHF
DNA: TGTGCCAGCAGTGAACACGCCGGGACAGGGAATTCACCCCTCCACTTT
size: -
J: TRBJ1-6
V: TRBV25-1
D: TRBD1

CDR3: CASSTPGGEQFF
DNA: TGCGCCAGCAGCACCCCAGGGGGTGAGCAGTTCTTC
size: -
J: TRBJ2-1
V: TRBV4-1
D: TRBD1

CDR3: CASSQEPGVAFF
DNA: TGTGCCAGCAGCCAAGAGCCAGGGGTAGCTTTCTTT
size: -
J: TRBJ1-1
V: TRBV14
D: -

CDR3: CASSRGWEVRYTF
DNA: TGTGCCAGCAGCAGGGGGTGGGAGGTTCGCTACACCTTC
size: -
J: TRBJ1-2
V: TRBV5-4
D: -

CDR3: CAISEFSFLPMNTEAFF
DNA: TGTGCCATCAGTGAGTTCTCGTTCCTTCCTATGAACACTGAAGCTTTCTTT
size: -
J: TRBJ1-1
V: TRBV10-3
D: -

CDR3: CASSYQQGPGNTIYF
DNA: TGTGCCAGCAGCTACCAACAGGGGCCTGGAAACACCATATATTTT
size: -
J: TRBJ1-3
V: TRBV7-2
D: TRBD1

CDR3: CASSRDPQETQYF
DNA: TGTGCCAGCTCGCGGGACCCCCAAGAGACCCAGTACTTC
size: -
J: TRBJ2-5
V: TRBV18
D: -

CDR3: CASRQNRGLSGKLFF
DNA: TGTGCCAGCAGACAGAACAGGGGGCTTTCCGGGAAACTGTTTTTT
size: -
J: TRBJ1-4
V: TRBV7-9
D: TRBD1

CDR3: CASSLTQGAYGYTF
DNA: TGTGCCAGCAGCTTAACCCAGGGGGCCTATGGCTACACCTTC
size: once
J: TRBJ1-2
V: TRBV11-3
D: TRBD1

CDR3: CASSGQGFSYEQYF
DNA: TGTGCCAGCAGCGGACAGGGTTTCTCCTACGAGCAGTACTTC
size: -
J: TRBJ2-7
V: TRBV28
D: TRBD1

CDR3: CARDRASVCEQFSYNEQFF
DNA: TGTGCCAGGGACAGGGCCAGCGTGTGCGAACAATTCTCCTACAATGAGCAGTTCTTC
size: -
J: TRBJ2-1
V: TRBV21-1
D: -

CDR3: CSVDIPGNTIYF
DNA: TGCAGCGTTGACATCCCTGGAAACACCATATATTTT
size: few
J: TRBJ1-3
V: TRBV29-1
D: -

CDR3: CAWTTWDSYTDTQYF
DNA: TGTGCCTGGACAACCTGGGACAGTTACACAGATACGCAGTATTTT
size: few
J: TRBJ2-3
V: TRBV30
D: TRBD1

CDR3: CASAPAGGGYTF
DNA: TGTGCCAGCGCCCCGGCAGGGGGAGGCTACACCTTC
size: medium-sized
J: TRBJ1-2
V: TRBV6-5
D: TRBD1

CDR3: CASSFGTGWSTDTQYF
DNA: TGTGCCAGCTCCTTCGGGACAGGGTGGAGCACAGATACGCAGTATTTT
size: few
J: TRBJ2-3
V: TRBV18
D: TRBD1

CDR3: CATRSRGLDQPQHF
DNA: TGTGCCACCCGATCTCGGGGGCTCGATCAGCCCCAGCATTTT
size: -
J: TRBJ1-5
V: TRBV19
D: -

CDR3: CASSPRDRVGEQYF
DNA: TGTGCCAGCAGCCCAAGGGACAGGGTAGGCGAGCAGTACTTC
size: once
J: TRBJ2-7
V: TRBV11-3
D: TRBD1

CDR3: CAITSSAGDYGYTF
DNA: TGTGCCATCACCAGTTCGGCAGGGGATTATGGCTACACCTTC
size: -
J: TRBJ1-2
V: TRBV10-3
D: -

CDR3: CSARDPGGYTF
DNA: TGCAGTGCTAGAGATCCGGGTGGCTACACCTTC
size: -
J: TRBJ1-2
V: TRBV20-1
D: -

CDR3: CASSAGTGGLNGYTF
DNA: TGTGCCAGCAGTGCGGGGACAGGGGGCTTGAATGGCTACACCTTC
size: -
J: TRBJ1-2
V: TRBV25-1
D: TRBD1

CDR3: CASSATGGSGANVLTF
DNA: TGTGCCAGTAGTGCAACAGGGGGCTCTGGGGCCAACGTCCTGACTTTC
size: -
J: TRBJ2-6
V: TRBV19
D: TRBD1

CDR3: CASSPRSGGVLETQYF
DNA: TGTGCCAGCTCACCACGATCCGGCGGGGTTCTAGAGACCCAGTACTTC
size: once
J: TRBJ2-5
V: TRBV18
D: -

CDR3: CASSPTGHPNTEAFF
DNA: TGTGCCAGCAGCCCAACGGGACACCCGAACACTGAAGCTTTCTTT
size: -
J: TRBJ1-1
V: TRBV6-5
D: -

CDR3: CASSQNPSGGALSNQPQHF
DNA: TGCGCCAGCAGCCAAAACCCCTCGGGGGGCGCTCTTAGCAATCAGCCCCAGCATTTT
size: -
J: TRBJ1-5
V: TRBV4-3
D: -

CDR3: CASGKGAPGTEAFF
DNA: TGTGCTAGTGGTAAGGGGGCGCCGGGCACTGAAGCTTTCTTT
size: once
J: TRBJ1-1
V: TRBV12-5
D: TRBD1

CDR3: CASSHKTGGHSYEQYF
DNA: TGCGCCAGCAGCCATAAAACGGGGGGGCACTCCTACGAGCAGTACTTC
size: -
J: TRBJ2-7
V: TRBV4-3
D: TRBD2

CDR3: CASSPGNEQYF
DNA: TGTGCCAGCAGCCCAGGGAACGAGCAGTACTTC
size: -
J: TRBJ2-7
V: TRBV28
D: -